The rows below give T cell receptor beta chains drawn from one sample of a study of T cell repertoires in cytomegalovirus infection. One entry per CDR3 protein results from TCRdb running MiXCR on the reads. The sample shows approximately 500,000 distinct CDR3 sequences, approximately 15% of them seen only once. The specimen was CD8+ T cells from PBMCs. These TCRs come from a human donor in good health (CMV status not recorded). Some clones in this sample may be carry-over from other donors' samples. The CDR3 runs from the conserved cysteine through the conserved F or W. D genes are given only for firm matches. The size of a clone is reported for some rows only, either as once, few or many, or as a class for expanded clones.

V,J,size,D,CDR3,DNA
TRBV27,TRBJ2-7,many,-,CASSPGEYYEQYF,TGTGCCAGCAGTCCCGGGGAATACTACGAGCAGTACTTC
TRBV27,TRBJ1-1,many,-,CASSSRDLGYHTEAFF,TGTGCCAGCAGTTCGCGGGATCTGGGCTACCATACTGAAGCTTTCTTT
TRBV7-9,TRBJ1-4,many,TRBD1,CASSWTGGEEKLFF,TGTGCCAGCAGCTGGACAGGGGGTGAAGAAAAACTGTTTTTT
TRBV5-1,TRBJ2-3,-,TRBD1,CASSIGQGREDTQYF,TGCGCCAGCAGCATAGGACAGGGGCGGGAAGATACGCAGTATTTT
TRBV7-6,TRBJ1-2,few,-,CASSLKSGIQRDGYTF,TGTGCCAGCAGCTTAAAATCGGGGATCCAGCGAGATGGCTACACCTTC
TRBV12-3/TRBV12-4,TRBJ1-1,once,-,CASSQGCSYGNTEAFF,TGTGCAAGCAGTCAGGGGTGCTCATATGGGAACACTGAAGCTTTCTTT
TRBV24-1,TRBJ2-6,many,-,CATSATASGANVLTF,TGTGCCACCAGTGCAACAGCCTCTGGGGCCAACGTCCTGACTTTC
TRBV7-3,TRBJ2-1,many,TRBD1,CASSIQGNEQFF,TGTGCCAGCAGCATACAGGGGAATGAGCAGTTCTTC
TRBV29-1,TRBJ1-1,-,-,CSVWGRGNTEAFF,TGCAGCGTTTGGGGGCGCGGGAACACTGAAGCTTTCTTT
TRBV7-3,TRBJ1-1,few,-,CASSLKGGGREAFF,TGTGCCAGCAGCTTAAAGGGCGGGGGGAGGGAAGCTTTCTTT
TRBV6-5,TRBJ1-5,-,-,CASSPYQGSNQPQHF,TGTGCCAGCAGCCCGTATCAGGGGAGCAATCAGCCCCAGCATTTT